What follows describes a single T cell receptor beta chain. This sample is part of a study of shared clonotypes between healthy human individuals. Study in general: Every donor yielded three CD4 naive, three CD4 memory, two CD8 naive and one CD8 memory plate.

Clones were read by immunoSEQ multiplex PCR, and TCRdb kept only the in-frame ones, dropping some. The sample includes more than 600,000 clones, roughly nine tenths of them seen just once. As defined, naive CD8 cells were CD45RO-negative and positively selected for CCR7, with terminally differentiated effector memory CD45RA+ cells excluded. The CDR3 has 16 residues. V lost 2 bases and J lost 11, with 21 bases in between. Germline values: CDR1 MNHEY, CDR2 SMNVEV (reference sequence). The sample taken for sequencing was naive CD8+ T cells sorted from blood. This rearrangement joins TRBV27 to TRBJ2-2; possibly TRBD1 for D (5 bases). The clonotype comes from a man between 25 and 39 years old in good health. CDR3 bases: TGTGCCAGCAGTTTAACACTGGGCCACCAGGGTTTTGAGCTGTTTTTT. Its translation is CASSLTLGHQGFELFF.